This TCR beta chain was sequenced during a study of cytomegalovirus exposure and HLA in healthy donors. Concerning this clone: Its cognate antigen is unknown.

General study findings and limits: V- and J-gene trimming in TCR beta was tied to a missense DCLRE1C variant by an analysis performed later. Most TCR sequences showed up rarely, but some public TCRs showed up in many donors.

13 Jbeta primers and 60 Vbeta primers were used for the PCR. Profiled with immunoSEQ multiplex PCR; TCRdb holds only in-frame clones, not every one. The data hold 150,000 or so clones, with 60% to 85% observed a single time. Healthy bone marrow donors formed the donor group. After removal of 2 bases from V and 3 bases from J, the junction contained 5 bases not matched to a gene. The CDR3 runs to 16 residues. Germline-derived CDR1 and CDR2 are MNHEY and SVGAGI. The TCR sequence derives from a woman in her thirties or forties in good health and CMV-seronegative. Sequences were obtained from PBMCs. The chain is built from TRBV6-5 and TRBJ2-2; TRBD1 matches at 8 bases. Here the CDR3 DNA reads TGTGCCAGCAGTTACGCCCAGGGGGCGGACACCGGGGAGCTGTTTTTT. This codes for CASSYAQGADTGELFF.